This TCR beta chain appears in the sequencing data of a study of blood T cell repertoires in COVID-19. Study overall: Material from acute and convalescent COVID-19 was sourced from the United States, Italy and Spain. The cDNA or gDNA used as material had been derived from T cells, B-cell-depleted T cells, or PBMCs.

This CDR3 is built from 16 residues. Per the germline V gene, CDR1 is SEHNR and CDR2 is FQNEAQ (reference sequence). V lost 5 bases, J lost 3 bases, and 18 bases lay in between. In the original analysis: Researchers report that nucleated cell counts were estimated from reference gene primer amplification. The method was immunoSEQ multiplex PCR; TCRdb's version includes in-frame clones alone and lacks a portion of them. V, J and clone size are taken as reported in that table, and D and trimming were inferred from the DNA itself. The data contain around 300,000 clones, 80% to 90% of them singletons. Sequencing was performed on peripheral blood. The TCR was taken from a man in his thirties or forties with active or convalescent COVID-19. V gene TRBV7-9 combines with J gene TRBJ2-3, with a tentative D call TRBD2 (6 bases). The CDR3 DNA reads TGTGCCAGCAGCCATCAGGGAACGGGAGCAACAGATACGCAGTATTTT. Translated: CASSHQGTGATDTQYF.